This is a list of T cell receptor beta chains from one sample in a study of beta chain features in type 1 diabetes. The protocol was immunoSEQ multiplex PCR, while the TCRdb copy is restricted to in-frame clones and leaves out a portion. Here the sample spans 200,000 to 250,000 clones, approximately 10% being singletons. Sample: central memory CD4+ T cells from blood. Receptors originate from a man aged 18 to 30 in good health. The CDR3 runs from the conserved cysteine through the conserved F or W. The D gene is left open where the match is weak. Clone size is given for some rows only: seen once, a few or many times, or a class if the clone is expanded.

d_gene,v_gene,j_gene,abundance,CDR3nt,CDR3aa
NA,TRBV4-2,TRBJ2-2,NA,TGTGCCAGCAGCCATTCTTCAGTAGGCGGCCGAGGGGAGCTGTTTTTT,CASSHSSVGGRGELFF
TRBD2,TRBV4-1,TRBJ2-3,few,TGCGCCAGCAGCTGGGGCCTACTAGCGGGAGCCTCAGATACGCAGTATTTT,CASSWGLLAGASDTQYF
NA,TRBV7-2,TRBJ1-5,NA,TGTGCCAGCAGCTTTAGCACGCAGCCCCAGCATTTT,CASSFSTQPQHF
TRBD2,TRBV2,TRBJ2-1,many,TGTGCCAGCAAGGGACTAGCGGGATCAGTGCAGTTCTTC,CASKGLAGSVQFF
NA,TRBV7-2,TRBJ2-5,NA,TGTGCCAGCAGCGCTACCGGAGAAGAGACCCAGTACTTC,CASSATGEETQYF
NA,TRBV28,TRBJ2-1,few,TGTGCCAGCAGTTTGGGCCCGGGGAGCTCCTACAATGAGCAGTTCTTC,CASSLGPGSSYNEQFF
TRBD1,TRBV19,TRBJ2-6,NA,TGTGCCAGTAGTAGGCCCTCGGACAGGGCCGCGGGGGCCAACGTCCTGACTTTC,CASSRPSDRAAGANVLTF
TRBD2,TRBV9,TRBJ2-1,many,TGTGCCAGCAGCGTGGCGGGAGTGGATGAGCAGTTCTTC,CASSVAGVDEQFF
NA,TRBV25-1,TRBJ2-5,NA,TGTGCCAGCAGTGGGGGGGATGGACAGGTAGAGACCCAGTACTTC,CASSGGDGQVETQYF
TRBD2,TRBV30,TRBJ2-1,few,TGTGCCTGGAGTGTAGGACTAGCAAATGAGCAGTTCTTC,CAWSVGLANEQFF
TRBD1,TRBV15,TRBJ2-7,NA,TGTGCCACCAGCCGTGTCGGACCACAGGGGGCCCCTTCCTTC,CATSRVGPQGAPSF
NA,TRBV6-6,TRBJ2-5,NA,TGTGCCAGCAGACAGGGTGGAGAGACCCAGTACTTC,CASRQGGETQYF
NA,TRBV7-7,TRBJ2-2,few,TGTGCCAGCAGCCAGACCAAACCTTTCGCGGGAACGGGGGAGCTGTTTTTT,CASSQTKPFAGTGELFF
NA,TRBV6-5,TRBJ1-2,few,TGTGCCAGCAGGGCAGCTTATGGCTACACCTTC,CASRAAYGYTF
NA,TRBV29-1,TRBJ2-1,few,TGCAGCGTTTCGGAGAGGGCATACAATGAGCAGTTCTTC,CSVSERAYNEQFF
NA,TRBV11-2,TRBJ2-4,NA,TGTGCCAGCAGCTTAGATCATGCGTGGGGCAAAAACATTCAGTACTTC,CASSLDHAWGKNIQYF
TRBD2,TRBV27,TRBJ2-7,NA,TGTGCCAGCAGTAGGACTAGCGGGAGCGGGCAGTACTTC,CASSRTSGSGQYF
TRBD1,TRBV7-9,TRBJ1-3,NA,TGTGCCAGCAGCTTAGCAACAGGGGCTGGAAACACCATATATTTT,CASSLATGAGNTIYF
TRBD1,TRBV29-1,TRBJ2-6,many,TGCAGCGTTGTAGGGGGCGGTGCGTCTGGGGCCAACGTCCTGACTTTC,CSVVGGGASGANVLTF
TRBD1,TRBV5-6,TRBJ2-5,NA,TGTGCCAGCAGCTTCCCACAGGGGTTAGAGACCCAGTACTTC,CASSFPQGLETQYF
TRBD1,TRBV4-3,TRBJ2-7,many,TGCGCCAGCAGCCAAACGATCACCCGGGACAGGGCCTACGAGCAGTACTTC,CASSQTITRDRAYEQYF
NA,TRBV7-9,TRBJ1-2,NA,TGTGCCAGCAGCCTGATACAGAACTATGGCTACACCTTC,CASSLIQNYGYTF
NA,TRBV7-9,TRBJ2-2,many,TGTGCCAGCAGACCCGGGGCGAACACCGGGGAGCTGTTTTTT,CASRPGANTGELFF
NA,TRBV30,TRBJ1-3,NA,TGTGCCTGGGCACTATCCGGAAACACCATATATTTT,CAWALSGNTIYF
NA,TRBV7-3,TRBJ2-7,NA,TGTGCCAGCAGCCTGGTTAGGCGTTACGAGCAGTACTTC,CASSLVRRYEQYF
NA,TRBV29-1,TRBJ1-1,few,TGCAGCGTTGAACAGGGGAAGGCTGAAGCTTTCTTT,CSVEQGKAEAFF
NA,TRBV7-9,TRBJ1-1,NA,TGTGCCAGCAGCTTACAGGCGGGAATGAACACTGAAGCTTTCTTT,CASSLQAGMNTEAFF
NA,TRBV10-3,TRBJ1-3,few,TGTGCCATCACAGGAAGCTCTGGAAACACCATATATTTT,CAITGSSGNTIYF
TRBD1,TRBV5-4,TRBJ2-1,few,TGTGCCAGCAGCTTTGGACAGGGGGCGCCATACAATGAGCAGTTCTTC,CASSFGQGAPYNEQFF
NA,TRBV29-1,TRBJ1-2,few,TGCAGCGTTGACAGGGACTATGGCTACACCTTC,CSVDRDYGYTF
TRBD1,TRBV5-4,TRBJ2-1,NA,TGTGCCAGCAGCTTGGGGACAGGGGCTTCCTACAATGAGCAGTTCTTC,CASSLGTGASYNEQFF
TRBD2,TRBV9,TRBJ2-7,few,TGTGCCAGCAGCTCACTAGCGGACGAGCAGTACTTC,CASSSLADEQYF
NA,TRBV9,TRBJ1-1,NA,TGTGCCAGCAGCGTAGACCCTGTGACTGAAGCTTTCTTT,CASSVDPVTEAFF
NA,TRBV7-2,TRBJ2-1,few,TGTGCCAGCAGCTCCACTGTGAGCTCCTACAATGAGCAGTTCTTC,CASSSTVSSYNEQFF
NA,TRBV28,TRBJ2-1,NA,TGTGCCAGCAGTCACCAATGGGGTCGGAATGAGCAGTTCTTC,CASSHQWGRNEQFF
TRBD1,TRBV2,TRBJ1-5,few,TGTGCCAGTACAGGGGATAGCAATCAGCCCCAGCATTTT,CASTGDSNQPQHF
TRBD1,TRBV16,TRBJ2-7,NA,TGTGCCAGCAGCCACCGGACAGGGGCAGGGGACTCCTACGAGCAGTACTTC,CASSHRTGAGDSYEQYF
NA,TRBV30,TRBJ2-6,many,TGTGCCTGGAGTCGCCAGGTGGATGGGGCCAACGTCCTGACTTTC,CAWSRQVDGANVLTF
NA,TRBV30,TRBJ1-5,NA,TGTGCCTGCAGCGGCGGTAATGGGCCCCAGCATTTT,CACSGGNGPQHF
TRBD1,TRBV14,TRBJ2-1,NA,TGTGCCAGCAGCCAAGGGAAAGGCGACAGGGGGCTCAATGAGCAGTTCTTC,CASSQGKGDRGLNEQFF
NA,TRBV7-3,TRBJ2-7,NA,TGTGCCAGCAGCTCGGACACGATAAGGGGCGAGCAGTACTTC,CASSSDTIRGEQYF
TRBD1,TRBV23-1,TRBJ1-1,NA,TGCGCCAGCAGCCAAGGGGGCCCGGGGGAAGCTTTCTTT,CASSQGGPGEAFF